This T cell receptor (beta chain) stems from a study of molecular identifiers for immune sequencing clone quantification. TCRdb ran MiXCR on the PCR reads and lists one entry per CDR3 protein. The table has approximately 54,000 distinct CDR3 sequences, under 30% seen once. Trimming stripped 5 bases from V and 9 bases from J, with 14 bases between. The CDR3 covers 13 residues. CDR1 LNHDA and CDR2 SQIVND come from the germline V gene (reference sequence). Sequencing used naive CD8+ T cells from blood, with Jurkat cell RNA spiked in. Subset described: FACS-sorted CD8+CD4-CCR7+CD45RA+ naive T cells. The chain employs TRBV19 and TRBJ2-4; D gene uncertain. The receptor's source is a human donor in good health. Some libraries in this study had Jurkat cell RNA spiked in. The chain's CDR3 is CASSWRPDPIQYF. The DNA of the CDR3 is TGTGCCAGTAGTTGGCGTCCCGACCCCATTCAGTACTTC.